These 30 T cell receptor beta chains were sequenced from one sample in a study of control samples from healthy donors and cancer patients (dated by TCRdb to about 2020). Library preparation was by the immunoSEQ multiplex PCR assay. Held by TCRdb, this immuneACCESS table contains in-frame sequences only and omits some clones. Under half of the omission traces to an unresolved V gene where checked; the cause of the rest is unknown. The sample table shows about 120,000 clones, and over 90% are seen once. The ten largest account for about 2.6% of the sample. The sequenced material came from blood. These receptors originate from a man younger than 45 in good health.

The chain employs TRBV18 and TRBJ2-5; TRBD2 matches 14 bases. Germline CDR1 is KGHSH and CDR2 is LQKENI. V shed 3 bases, J shed 4 bases, and the junction held 1 base outside the gene matches. The CDR3 contains 15 residues. The CDR3 nucleotides are TGTGCCAGCTCACCGGGGACTAGCGGGGGAGAGACCCAGTACTTC. Residues: CASSPGTSGGETQYF.

The chain employs TRBV28 and TRBJ1-5; TRBD1 aligns across 9 bases. V lost 1 base to trimming and J lost 3 bases; unmatched junction nucleotides: 10. Germline loops: CDR1 MDHEN, CDR2 SYDVKM. The CDR3 runs to 18 residues. The CDR3 nucleotides are TGTGCCAGCAGTTTATCCCCCAGTACAGGGGGCCCCAATCAGCCCCAGCATTTT. Its translation: CASSLSPSTGGPNQPQHF.

Concerning this clone itself: This sample also contains other DNA sequences that code for the same CDR3. The CDR3 DNA is TGTGCCAGCAGCCCGGGACAGGGGCCAGGAAACACCATATATTTT. It yields the protein CASSPGQGPGNTIYF. The chain employs TRBV11-3 and TRBJ1-3, with TRBD1 identical over 10 bases. Looked up from germline, CDR1 is SGHNT and CDR2 is YENEEA. The CDR3 has 15 amino acids. After removal of 5 bases from V and 4 bases from J, the junction contained 5 bases not matched to a gene.

This clone was detected only once. The rearrangement uses TRBV15 and TRBJ2-1; D is uncertain. V dropped 0 bases and J dropped 6 bases, with 12 bases sitting between them. The germline V gene encodes CDR1 LNHNV and CDR2 YYDKDF (reference sequence). There are 15 residues in the CDR3. The DNA for the CDR3 is TGTGCCACCAGCAGAGAAGGTCAAACGGGCAATGAGCAGTTCTTC. Translation gives CATSREGQTGNEQFF.

The rearrangement uses TRBV19 and TRBJ2-3, with 8 bases identical to TRBD2. Germline V gene data show CDR1 as LNHDA and CDR2 as SQIVND (reference sequence). After removal of 8 bases from V and 4 bases from J, the junction contained 14 bases not matched to a gene. This CDR3 contains 16 residues. This CDR3 is CASGAGDVLSADTQYF. The DNA of the CDR3 is TGTGCCAGTGGAGCGGGGGACGTCCTTAGCGCAGATACGCAGTATTTT.

This clone has a single count. This chain uses TRBV4-1 with TRBJ2-1; D is tentatively TRBD1 or TRBD2 (6 bases each). In germline, CDR1 is MGHRA, CDR2 YSYEKL. The V end was cut by 0 bases, the J end by 0 bases, with 12 bases between. The CDR3 loop spans 17 amino acids. The CDR3 spells CASSQDPGASSYNEQFF. In DNA form, the CDR3 reads TGCGCCAGCAGCCAAGATCCGGGGGCCTCCTCCTACAATGAGCAGTTCTTC.

This clone was observed once. V is TRBV3-1 (or the pseudogene TRBV3-2) and J is TRBJ2-5, with 13 bases fitting TRBD2. J gave up 5 bases and V 4 bases, and 7 bases lay outside the gene matches. The CDR3 sequence is 16 residues long. The germline V gene has CDR1 LGHDT and CDR2 YNNKEL (reference sequence). Written as DNA, the CDR3 is TGTGCCAGCAGCCTAAGACTAGCGGGGGGCGGGGAGACCCAGTACTTC. Translation: CASSLRLAGGGETQYF.

J is TRBJ2-3 and V is TRBV20-1, with 7 bases that match TRBD1. V shed 5 bases and J 11 bases; nucleotides not matched to a gene: 7. The CDR3 contains 11 residues. Germline CDR1 reads DFQATT; CDR2 reads SNEGSKA (reference sequence). The CDR3 loop is CSAGRGMGQYF. The CDR3 nucleotides read TGCAGTGCTGGCAGGGGGATGGGGCAGTATTTT.

This clone came up once. The chain links TRBV6-6 to TRBJ1-1; D is possibly TRBD1 (6 bases). V dropped 5 bases and J dropped 3 bases, with 13 bases sitting between them. CDR1 is MNHNY, CDR2 SVGAGI, per germline (reference sequence). This CDR3 spans 14 amino acids. The CDR3 sequence is CASSGSGADTEAFF. The CDR3 DNA follows: TGTGCCAGCAGTGGTTCAGGGGCGGACACTGAAGCTTTCTTT.

J is TRBJ1-1 and V is TRBV5-1; D is perhaps TRBD1 (6 bases). Germline V gives CDR1 SGHRS, CDR2 YFSETQ. CDR3 length: 16 residues. V was pared by 4 bases and J by 3 bases, with 19 bases between. The CDR3 nucleotides read TGCGCCAGCAGCCGAGACAGGAGACAAGGTCACACTGAAGCTTTCTTT. This translates into CASSRDRRQGHTEAFF.

The chain carries TRBV6-1 and TRBJ2-7, with TRBD1 as a possible D gene (6 bases). CDR1 is MNHNS and CDR2 is SASEGT in the germline V gene. This CDR3 comprises 14 residues. V dropped 3 bases and J dropped 3 bases, with 12 bases sitting between them. The CDR3 coding sequence is TGTGCCAGCAGTGAGGGGCCAGGGGTCTACGAGCAGTACGTC. This encodes CASSEGPGVYEQYV.

The chain couples TRBV9 to TRBJ1-1; D is possibly TRBD1 (5 bases). V shed 0 bases and J shed 1 base, with 10 bases lying between them. This CDR3 is built from 15 residues. CDR1 SGDLS and CDR2 YYNGEE come from the germline V gene. The DNA for the CDR3 is TGTGCCAGCAGCGTAGGGGGCGGGCGGAACACTGAAGCTTTCTTT. The encoded protein is CASSVGGGRNTEAFF.

The gene calls are TRBV30 and TRBJ2-3; 7 nucleotides agree with TRBD2. CDR1 is GTSNPN, CDR2 SVGIG, per germline (reference sequence). Trimming removed 2 bases from V and 2 bases from J; junction bases left unmatched: 4. The CDR3 sequence is 14 residues long. CDR3 protein: CAWSQAGSTDTQYF. In nucleotides, the CDR3 is TGTGCCTGGAGTCAAGCGGGATCCACAGATACGCAGTATTTT.

This chain joins TRBV7-9 and TRBJ1-1, with a weak D call TRBD1 (5 bases). Trimming left V 5 bases short and J 0 bases short, with 13 bases between. Germline-derived CDR1 and CDR2 are SEHNR and FQNEAQ (reference sequence). The CDR3 consists of 15 residues. The chain's CDR3 is CASSPVGGVNTEAFF. Written as DNA, the CDR3 is TGTGCCAGCAGCCCCGTTGGAGGGGTGAACACTGAAGCTTTCTTT.

The chain employs TRBV28 and TRBJ2-7; D ambiguous. The CDR3 sequence is 13 residues long. Looked up from germline, CDR1 is MDHEN and CDR2 is SYDVKM. Trimming stripped 8 bases from V and 3 bases from J, with 14 bases between. The CDR3 sequence: CASQDSPGYEQYF. CDR3 nucleotides: TGTGCCAGCCAAGACTCCCCCGGCTACGAGCAGTACTTC.

The chain carries TRBV29-1 and TRBJ2-2; TRBD2 aligns across 8 bases. With 6 bases clipped from V and 6 bases from J, the junction kept 6 bases outside the gene matches. CDR1 SQVTM and CDR2 ANQGSEA come from the germline V gene. The CDR3 runs 13 residues. The CDR3 protein is CSVTGGPPGELFF. The CDR3 nucleotides are TGCAGCGTGACGGGGGGGCCTCCCGGGGAGCTGTTTTTT.

This clone was seen once. This chain connects TRBV9 to TRBJ2-3, with 7 bases matching TRBD2. Looked up from germline, CDR1 is SGDLS and CDR2 is YYNGEE. The CDR3 contains 17 residues. J lost 2 bases, V lost 0 bases, and 9 bases had no gene match. The CDR3 region is CASSVVGSGPPTDTQYF. CDR3 nucleotides: TGTGCCAGCAGCGTAGTCGGTAGCGGGCCTCCCACAGATACGCAGTATTTT.

This clone was picked up a small number of times. One junction end does not reproduce the germline sequence, and a read error may be involved. This chain connects TRBV2 to TRBJ1-4, with 7 bases matching TRBD1. The CDR3 sequence is 13 residues long. From germline, CDR1 is SNHLY and CDR2 FYNNEI. The DNA for the CDR3 is TGTGCCAGCAGTGAAGCGCGACAGGGTCAGACCCTTTGG. It yields the protein CASSEARQGQTLW. The full variable domain, its missing parts supplied by reference TRBV2 and TRBJ1-4, is EPEVTQTPSHQVTQMGQEVILRCVPISNHLYFYWYRQILGQKVEFLVSFYNNEISEKSEIFDDQFSVERPDGSNFTLKIRSTKLEDSAMYFCASSEARQGQTLWGSGTQLSVL.

This clone has a single count. V is TRBV7-2 and J is TRBJ1-2; no reliable D call. The CDR3 sequence is 13 residues long. Germline assignment: CDR1 SGHTA and CDR2 FQGNSA. Between the trimmed V and J ends, which lost 2 bases and 3 bases, there was a span of 7 bases. CDR3 protein: CASSLRDYYGYTF. CDR3 in DNA: TGTGCCAGCAGCTTACGGGATTACTATGGCTACACCTTC.

This clone appeared a single time. This sequence joins TRBV11-2 and TRBJ2-5, with TRBD2 identical over 8 bases. Germline V lookup: CDR1 SGHAT, CDR2 FQNNGV. Trimming took 5 bases from V and 4 from J; bases not matched to a gene: 9. The CDR3 loop spans 15 amino acids. CDR3 sequence reads: CASSPLGSGGETQYF. The CDR3 DNA is TGTGCCAGCAGCCCCCTGGGCAGCGGGGGAGAGACCCAGTACTTC.

The gene calls are TRBV9 and TRBJ2-2, with 15 positions matching TRBD2. The germline V gene encodes CDR1 SGDLS and CDR2 YYNGEE. The CDR3 is made up of 16 amino acids. V lost 4 bases to trimming and J lost 4 bases; unmatched junction nucleotides: 2. The CDR3 sequence is CASSLGLAGGTGELFF. Written as DNA, the CDR3 is TGTGCCAGCAGCCTGGGACTAGCGGGGGGCACCGGGGAGCTGTTTTTT.

The chain recombines TRBV10-3 with TRBJ1-2; TRBD1 might be the D (6 bases). The CDR3 contains 13 residues. The V gene lost 4 bases and the J gene lost 7 bases, with 13 bases spanning the gap. Per the germline V gene, CDR1 is ENHRY and CDR2 is SYGVKD. The CDR3 DNA reads as TGTGCCATCAGTGGGGGGCCCGGGAGTGGCTACACCTTC. Translated: CAISGGPGSGYTF.

The V and J genes are TRBV6-5 and TRBJ2-1; D is perhaps TRBD2 (7 bases). The CDR3 consists of 15 residues. Between the trimmed V and J ends, which lost 3 bases and 6 bases, there was a span of 15 bases. Germline-derived CDR1 and CDR2 are MNHEY and SVGAGI. As DNA, the CDR3 is TGTGCCAGCAGTTATCGGGGGGCCGCCGGCAATGAGCAGTTCTTC. It yields the protein CASSYRGAAGNEQFF.

The CDR3 sequence is CASSQDDTLNTEAFF. CDR3 DNA: TGTGCCAGCAGCCAAGATGATACGCTGAACACTGAAGCTTTCTTT. The J gene is TRBJ1-1, the V gene TRBV3-1 (or the pseudogene TRBV3-2), with no clear D. V lost 0 bases and J 0 bases, leaving 8 bases between the germline ends. Germline V gene data show CDR1 as LGHDT and CDR2 as YNNKEL (reference sequence). The CDR3 spans 15 residues.

The rearrangement joins TRBV6-6 to TRBJ2-3; 10 bases align to TRBD1. In germline, CDR1 is MNHNY, CDR2 SVGAGI (reference sequence). The junction had 7 bases not matched to a gene; V was cut back by 5 bases and J by 5 bases. CDR3 length: 15 residues. The CDR3 DNA reads TGTGCCAGCAGTCTGGACAGGGGGATTAAAGATACGCAGTATTTT. Amino acid sequence: CASSLDRGIKDTQYF.

This sequence joins TRBV9 and TRBJ2-7, with 8 bases matching TRBD1. V lost 2 bases and J lost 3; bases outside the gene matches: 10. Germline CDR1 reads SGDLS; CDR2 reads YYNGEE. This CDR3 has 16 amino acids. The CDR3 spells CASSVNRDRPHYEQYF. The DNA for the CDR3 is TGTGCCAGCAGCGTGAACCGGGACAGGCCACACTACGAGCAGTACTTC.

This sequence joins TRBV5-1 and TRBJ2-3, with TRBD2 as a possible D gene (6 bases). The CDR3 runs 18 residues. Trimming took 2 bases from V and 8 from J, leaving 27 bases between them. Germline CDR1 SGHRS, CDR2 YFSETQ. The CDR3 here is CASSFVPQRASTAGTQYF. CDR3 nucleotides: TGCGCCAGCAGCTTTGTTCCTCAGCGGGCCTCCACGGCGGGTACGCAGTATTTT.

The chain combines TRBV28 with TRBJ2-3, with 8 positions matching TRBD2. The V and J ends lost 5 bases and 2 bases, in that order; junction bases with no gene match: 9. The germline V gene has CDR1 MDHEN and CDR2 SYDVKM. The CDR3 runs to 16 residues. CDR3 nucleotides: TGTGCCAGCAGTCCACCCGGGACTAGACCCACAGATACGCAGTATTTT. As protein: CASSPPGTRPTDTQYF.

This chain joins TRBV18 and TRBJ1-4, with a weak D call TRBD1 (6 bases). Germline lookup yields CDR1 KGHSH and CDR2 LQKENI. The V end was cut by 5 bases, the J end by 0 bases, with 7 bases between. This CDR3 spans 14 amino acids. The CDR3 DNA reads as TGTGCCAGCTCAGCAGGGGCAACTAATGAAAAACTGTTTTTT. Translation gives CASSAGATNEKLFF.

The gene calls are TRBV5-1 and TRBJ2-1; 11 bases align to TRBD1. V trimming: 4 bases; J trimming: 5 bases; junction bases outside the gene matches: 8. The CDR3 length is 16 residues. The V gene's germline CDR1 is SGHRS and CDR2 YFSETQ. CDR3 nucleotide sequence: TGCGCCAGCAGCCTTCGCCGGGGACAGGGGGACAATGAGCAGTTCTTC. It is translated as CASSLRRGQGDNEQFF.